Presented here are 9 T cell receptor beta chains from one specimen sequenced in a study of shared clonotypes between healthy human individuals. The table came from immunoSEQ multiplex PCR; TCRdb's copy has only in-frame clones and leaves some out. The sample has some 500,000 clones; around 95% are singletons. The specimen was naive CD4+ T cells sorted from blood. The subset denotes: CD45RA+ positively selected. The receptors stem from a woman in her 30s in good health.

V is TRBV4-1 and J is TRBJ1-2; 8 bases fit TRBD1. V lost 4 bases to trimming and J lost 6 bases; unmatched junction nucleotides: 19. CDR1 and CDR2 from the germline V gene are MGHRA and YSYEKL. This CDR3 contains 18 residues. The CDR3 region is CASSLNPGQGAHVDGYTF. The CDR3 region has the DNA TGCGCCAGCAGCCTCAACCCGGGTCAGGGGGCTCACGTTGATGGCTACACCTTC.

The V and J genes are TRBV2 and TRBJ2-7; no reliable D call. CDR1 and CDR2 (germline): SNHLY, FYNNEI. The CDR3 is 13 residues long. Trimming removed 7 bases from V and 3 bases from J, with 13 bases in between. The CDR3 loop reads CASTRVTRYEQYF. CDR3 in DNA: TGTGCCAGCACTAGGGTCACACGCTACGAGCAGTACTTC.

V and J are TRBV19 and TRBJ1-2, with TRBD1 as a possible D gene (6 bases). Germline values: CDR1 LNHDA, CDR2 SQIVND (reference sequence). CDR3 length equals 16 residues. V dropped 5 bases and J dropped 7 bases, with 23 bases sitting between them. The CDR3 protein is CASSDISWQGFRGYTF. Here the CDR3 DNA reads TGTGCCAGTAGTGATATCTCCTGGCAGGGGTTTCGTGGCTACACCTTC. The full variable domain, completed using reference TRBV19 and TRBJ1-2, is DGGITQSPKYLFRKEGQNVTLSCEQNLNHDAMYWYRQDPGQGLRLIYYSQIVNDFQKGDIAEGYSVSREKKESFPLTVTSAQKNPTAFYLCASSDISWQGFRGYTFGSGTRLTVV.

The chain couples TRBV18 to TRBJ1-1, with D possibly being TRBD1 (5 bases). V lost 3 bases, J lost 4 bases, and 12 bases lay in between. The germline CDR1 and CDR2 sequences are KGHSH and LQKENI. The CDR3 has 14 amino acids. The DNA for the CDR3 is TGTGCCAGCTCACCGCGCGGTGGGGGCACTGAAGCTTTCTTT. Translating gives CASSPRGGGTEAFF.

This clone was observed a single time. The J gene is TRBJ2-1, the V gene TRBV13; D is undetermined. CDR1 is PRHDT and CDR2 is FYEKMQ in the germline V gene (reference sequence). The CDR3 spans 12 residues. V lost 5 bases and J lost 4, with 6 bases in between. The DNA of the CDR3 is TGTGCCAGCAGCCCGCGATACAATGAGCAGTTCTTC. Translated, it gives CASSPRYNEQFF. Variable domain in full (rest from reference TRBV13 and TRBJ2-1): AAGVIQSPRHLIKEKRETATLKCYPIPRHDTVYWYQQGPGQDPQFLISFYEKMQSDKGSIPDRFSAQQFSDYHSELNMSSLELGDSALYFCASSPRYNEQFFGPGTRLTVL.

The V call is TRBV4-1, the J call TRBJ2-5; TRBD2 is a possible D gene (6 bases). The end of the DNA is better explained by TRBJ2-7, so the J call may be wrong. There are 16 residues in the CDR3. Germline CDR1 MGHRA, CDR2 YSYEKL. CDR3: CASSHGRQMSHFEQYF. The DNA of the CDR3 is TGCGCCAGCAGCCACGGGAGACAGATGTCTCATTTCGAGCAGTACTTC.

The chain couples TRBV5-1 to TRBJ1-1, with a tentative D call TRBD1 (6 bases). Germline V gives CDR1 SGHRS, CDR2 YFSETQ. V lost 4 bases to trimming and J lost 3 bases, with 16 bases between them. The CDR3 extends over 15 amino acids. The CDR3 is CASSKGDLGDTEAFF. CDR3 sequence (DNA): TGCGCCAGCAGCAAGGGGGACTTGGGGGACACTGAAGCTTTCTTT.

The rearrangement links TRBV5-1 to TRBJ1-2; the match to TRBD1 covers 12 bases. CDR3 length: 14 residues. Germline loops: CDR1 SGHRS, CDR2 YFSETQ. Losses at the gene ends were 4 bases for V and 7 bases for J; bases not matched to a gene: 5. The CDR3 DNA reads TGCGCCAGCAGCGTGGGACAGGGGGCCGGTGGCTACACCTTC. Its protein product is CASSVGQGAGGYTF.

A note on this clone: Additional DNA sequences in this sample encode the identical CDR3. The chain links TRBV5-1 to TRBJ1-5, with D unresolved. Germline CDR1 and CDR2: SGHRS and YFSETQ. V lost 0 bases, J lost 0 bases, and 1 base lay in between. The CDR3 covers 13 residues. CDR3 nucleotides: TGCGCCAGCAGCTTGGGTAGCAATCAGCCCCAGCATTTT. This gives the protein CASSLGSNQPQHF.